This T cell receptor beta chain was captured by sequencing in a study of T cell responses to AZD1222 COVID-19 vaccine. Turning to this clone: Its antigen remains unknown.

Produced via immunoSEQ multiplex PCR; TCRdb's table is partial and in-frame only. The sample has roughly 190,000 clones; roughly 92% are singletons. The CDR3 runs 13 residues. The ends were cut back, 5 bases at V and 2 bases at J, with 9 bases in the middle. Study conclusions and caveats: At 160-218 and 743-854, vaccine-associated CD4 TCRs were dominant, and they spanned spike.

The V gene is TRBV12-3 or TRBV12-4, the J gene TRBJ1-1; D gene ambiguous. The TCR comes from an adult who received the MenACWY meningococcal vaccine as a control. The starting material was peripheral blood, obtained 28 days after the second dose of the MenACWY control vaccine. This CDR3 is CASSPRQNTEAFF. In nucleotides, the CDR3 is TGTGCCAGCAGTCCTCGACAAAACACTGAAGCTTTCTTT.